This T cell receptor beta chain was observed in a study of T cells in Graves' hyperthyroidism and ophthalmopathy. CDR1 and CDR2 (germline): SGHRS, YFSETQ. The CDR3 sequence is 17 residues long. Trimming pared 3 bases from V and 1 base from J, leaving 18 bases between. The study, taken as a whole, reports: Most clonotypes expanded in thyroid above 0.001 were likewise present in blood.

Amplified regions were TCR beta CDR3 sequences from RNA transcripts. When the TCR CDR3 underwent first-round RT-PCR, the HTBI primer set was used. Each CDR3 protein is one row after TCRdb ran MiXCR on the multiplex PCR reads. The sample lists around 240,000 distinct CDR3 sequences; less than 20% were seen once. As to this clonotype: The antigen is unknown.

The diagnostic basis comprised clinical symptoms, serum thyroxine and TRAb, thyroid ultrasound and orbital computed tomography. The rearrangement links TRBV5-1 to TRBJ2-3; possible D gene TRBD1, 7 bases. The sequenced sample consisted of blood. The sequence derives from a woman under 30 with Graves' ophthalmopathy. CDR3 nucleotide sequence: TGCGCCAGCAGCTCGGGAGCAGGGGGTTGGGGCACAGATACGCAGTATTTT. This sequence encodes CASSSGAGGWGTDTQYF. The complete variable domain, with remaining parts taken from reference TRBV5-1 and TRBJ2-3, reads KAGVTQTPRYLIKTRGQQVTLSCSPISGHRSVSWYQQTPGQGLQFLFEYFSETQRNKGNFPGRFSGRQFSNSRSEMNVSTLELGDSALYLCASSSGAGGWGTDTQYFGPGTRLTVL.